The clone carrying this T cell receptor beta chain appeared once. V was shortened by 2 bases and J by 7 bases, with 20 bases between the two germline ends. This CDR3 is built from 16 residues. The germline gives CDR1 SGHTA, CDR2 FQGNSA. These data belong to a study of blood T cells in healthy people across ages. Together with a sample-barcoded 5' primer, a J-beta primer mix was included in a second PCR lasting about 6 to 12 cycles. TCRdb ran MiXCR on the 5' RACE reads and lists one entry per CDR3 protein. Of hundreds of thousands of distinct CDR3 sequences in the sample, roughly 50% were seen once. Sequencing input: blood. The V and J genes are TRBV7-2 and TRBJ1-1; a weak D match, TRBD1 (5 bases). The source is a man aged 40-49 years in good health. CDR3 amino acids: CASSLRTGAGGVEAFF. For the CDR3, the DNA is TGTGCCAGCAGCTTAAGGACGGGCGCTGGGGGGGTTGAAGCTTTCTTT. Drawing the rest from reference TRBV7-2 and TRBJ1-1, the complete variable domain is GAGVSQSPSNKVTEKGKDVELRCDPISGHTALYWYRQSLGQGLEFLIYFQGNSAPDKSGLPSDRFSAERTGGSVSTLTIQRTQQEDSAVYLCASSLRTGAGGVEAFFGQGTRLTVV.